This T cell receptor (beta chain) stems from a study of blood T cell repertoires in COVID-19. On the study more broadly: The samples span acute and convalescent COVID-19 from the United States, Italy and Spain. T cells, B-cell-depleted T cells, or PBMCs provided the cDNA or gDNA that served as material.

Authors' analysis steps: Quantification of nucleated cells was approximated via reference gene primer amplification. The repertoire was sequenced with immunoSEQ multiplex PCR; TCRdb's copy has only in-frame clones and lacks some. Clone size and V and J calls were adopted from that table, with D and trimming inferred from the DNA. The sample lists fewer than 70,000 clones, approximately 81% seen once, with about 10% in the top ten. CDR3 length: 15 amino acids. The germline CDR1 and CDR2 sequences are SGHNT and YYREEE (reference sequence). The ends lost 4 bases at V and 5 bases at J; junction bases unmatched: 5. This clone was picked up one time.

The genes are TRBV5-4 and TRBJ2-2; 10 nucleotides match TRBD1. This receptor was identified in a man between 45 and 60 years old with active COVID-19. Sequencing was carried out using peripheral blood. The chain's CDR3 is CASSARDRGTGELFF. The CDR3 DNA reads as TGTGCCAGCAGCGCCCGGGACAGGGGAACCGGGGAGCTGTTTTTT. The entire variable domain, with the rest obtained from reference TRBV5-4 and TRBJ2-2, is as follows: ETGVTQSPTHLIKTRGQQVTLRCSSQSGHNTVSWYQQALGQGPQFIFQYYREEENGRGNFPPRFSGLQFPNYSSELNVNALELDDSALYLCASSARDRGTGELFFGEGSRLTVL.